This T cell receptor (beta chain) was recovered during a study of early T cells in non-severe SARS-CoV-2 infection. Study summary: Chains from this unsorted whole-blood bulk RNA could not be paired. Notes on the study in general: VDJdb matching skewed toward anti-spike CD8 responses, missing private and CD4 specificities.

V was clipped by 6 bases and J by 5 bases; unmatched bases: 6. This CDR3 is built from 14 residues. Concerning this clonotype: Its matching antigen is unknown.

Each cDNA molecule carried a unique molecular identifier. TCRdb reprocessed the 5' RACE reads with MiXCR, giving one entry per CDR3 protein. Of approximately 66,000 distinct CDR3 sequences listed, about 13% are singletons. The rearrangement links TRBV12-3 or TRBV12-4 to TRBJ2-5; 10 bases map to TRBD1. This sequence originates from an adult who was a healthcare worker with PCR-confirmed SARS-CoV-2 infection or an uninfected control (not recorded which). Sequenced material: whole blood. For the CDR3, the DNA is TGTGCCAGCAGCGGGGACAGGGGACTGGAGACCCAGTACTTC. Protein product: CASSGDRGLETQYF.